This record concerns one T cell receptor (beta chain) sequence. Its target is not known. The sample comes from a study of cytomegalovirus exposure and HLA in healthy donors. General study findings and limits: Analyzed later, most CMV-associated TCR beta chains appeared HLA-restricted. Cytomegalovirus-associated status was assigned to about 170 TCR beta chains. Among TCR sequences, most were rare, though some public TCRs appeared in many donors. Later, an analysis showed that TCR beta chains associated with HLA were more clonally expanded than others that were equally common.

The V gene lost 4 bases and the J gene lost 6 bases, with 18 bases spanning the gap. CDR1 SGDLS and CDR2 YYNGEE come from the germline V gene. CDR3 length equals 15 residues. In the PCR, 60 Vbeta and 13 Jbeta primers were used. The assay was immunoSEQ multiplex PCR, and TCRdb's table has in-frame clones only and misses some. The sample lists about 150,000 clones; over 60% were seen once. Input material: PBMCs. This TCR derives from a young man in good health and CMV-seronegative. The rearrangement joins TRBV9 to TRBJ2-3, with D possibly TRBD1 on 6 matching bases. CDR3 sequence: CASSPQGLASDTQYF. The CDR3 coding sequence is TGTGCCAGCAGCCCCCAGGGGTTAGCATCTGATACGCAGTATTTT.